The 25 T cell receptor beta chains below come from one sample, sequenced in a study of blood T cells in healthy people across ages. A second PCR of roughly 7 to 11 cycles used a sample-barcoded 5' primer and a J-beta primer mix. TCRdb recomputed calls from the 5' RACE reads with MiXCR, one row per CDR3 protein. The table lists some 550,000 distinct CDR3 sequences, around half of them singletons. The material sequenced was blood. These receptors all come from a man at least 80 years old in good health.

A few counts support this clonotype. The chain combines TRBV29-1 with TRBJ2-7; 7 bases fit TRBD1. Losses at the gene ends were 3 bases for V and 7 bases for J; bases not matched to a gene: 9. Germline CDR1 and CDR2: SQVTM and ANQGSEA. The CDR3 consists of 13 residues. The CDR3 reads CSVDTGEINEQYF. Here the CDR3 DNA reads TGCAGCGTTGATACAGGGGAAATCAATGAGCAGTACTTC.

CDR3 amino acids: CSARGAGAETQYF. DNA of the CDR3: TGCAGTGCTCGTGGAGCGGGAGCAGAGACCCAGTACTTC. The V gene is TRBV20-1, the J gene TRBJ2-5, with 8 bases matching TRBD2. Germline V gives CDR1 DFQATT, CDR2 SNEGSKA (reference sequence). The length of the CDR3 is 13 residues. V shed 5 bases and J 4 bases; nucleotides not matched to a gene: 6.

The chain joins TRBV9 to TRBJ2-3; 12 bases are shared with TRBD2. J was trimmed by 1 base and V by 4 bases; bases with no gene match: 10. This CDR3 comprises 18 residues. Looked up from germline, CDR1 is SGDLS and CDR2 is YYNGEE. The CDR3 nucleotides read TGTGCCAGCAGCACCTTCTGGCCTAGCGGGGGGGGCACAGATACGCAGTATTTT. Encoded protein: CASSTFWPSGGGTDTQYF.

V usage is TRBV2 and J usage is TRBJ2-4; D gene unclear. The V gene's germline CDR1 is SNHLY and CDR2 FYNNEI. The CDR3 totals 13 residues. V was trimmed by 7 bases and J by 5 bases, leaving 12 bases between them. The CDR3 here is CASKYNEENIQYF. The CDR3 bases are TGTGCCAGCAAGTATAACGAGGAAAACATTCAGTACTTC.

On this clonotype: Just one base apart from a much larger clone, this may be a read error. This chain connects TRBV7-7 to TRBJ2-1; D not certain. Near its end, the DNA agrees better with TRBJ2-7, so the J call may be wrong. The germline CDR1 and CDR2 sequences are SSHAT and FNYEAQ (reference sequence). The CDR3 runs to 15 residues. The CDR3 bases are TGTGCTAGCAGCCAACTGTTGAGCTCCTACAATGAGCAGTACTTC. Amino acid sequence: CASSQLLSSYNEQYF.

As regards this clonotype: A much larger clone lies a single base off, so this may be a read error. V gene TRBV7-8 combines with J gene TRBJ2-7, with 9 positions matching TRBD2. The CDR3 contains 16 residues. Germline-derived CDR1 and CDR2 are SGHVS and FQNEAQ. For the CDR3, the DNA is TGTGTCAGCAGCTCCTTGCCGGGACTAGCATCCTACGAGCAGTACTTC. Protein: CVSSSLPGLASYEQYF.

This rearrangement joins TRBV14 to TRBJ2-1; possible D gene TRBD2, 7 bases. Trimming left V 5 bases short and J 9 bases short, with 17 bases between. The CDR3 sequence is 14 residues long. Germline V lookup: CDR1 SGHDN, CDR2 FVKESK. The DNA of the CDR3 is TGTGCCAGCAGCAGCCGGACGGGGGGCGCTGAGCAGTTCTTC. Translating gives CASSSRTGGAEQFF.

The genes are TRBV20-1 and TRBJ2-1; the D is unclear. This CDR3 region has 12 residues. Trimming left V 0 bases short and J 8 bases short, with 8 bases between. The V gene's germline CDR1 is DFQATT and CDR2 SNEGSKA (reference sequence). CDR3 amino acids: CSARDLRHEQFF. The DNA of the CDR3 is TGCAGTGCTAGAGATCTCAGACATGAGCAGTTCTTC.

This clonotype was observed a handful of times. J is TRBJ2-6 and V is TRBV30; D call uncertain. CDR3 length equals 14 residues. The ends were cut back, 2 bases at V and 2 bases at J, with 7 bases in the middle. The germline CDR1 and CDR2 sequences are GTSNPN and SVGIG (reference sequence). The chain's CDR3 is CAWSIGTGANVLTF. CDR3 nucleotide sequence: TGTGCCTGGAGTATAGGGACTGGGGCCAACGTCCTGACTTTC.

The chain uses TRBV20-1 and TRBJ2-1; 9 positions agree with TRBD1. J gave up 7 bases and V 6 bases, and 10 bases lay outside the gene matches. The germline V gene has CDR1 DFQATT and CDR2 SNEGSKA (reference sequence). The CDR3 has 14 amino acids. In DNA, the CDR3 is TGCAGTGCCCACCGGGACAGGGTCGATAATGAGCAGTTCTTC. It encodes CSAHRDRVDNEQFF.

This sequence joins TRBV29-1 and TRBJ1-2; D gene unclear. The CDR3 is 13 amino acids. Between the trimmed V and J ends, which lost 5 bases and 6 bases, there was a span of 16 bases. Germline V gives CDR1 SQVTM, CDR2 ANQGSEA. Here the CDR3 DNA reads TGCAGCGTTCAGGTGGCAGAAAAAGATGGCTACACCTTC. This translates into CSVQVAEKDGYTF.

This clonotype was recorded many times. A read error is possible here, since a much larger clone lies one base away. The V and J genes are TRBV6-5 and TRBJ2-5, with D uncertain. In germline, CDR1 is MNHEY, CDR2 SVGAGI. Trimming took off 10 bases at V and 11 bases at J, with 17 bases between the two ends. This CDR3 comprises 11 residues. CDR3 residues: CATHSYNEQYF. DNA for the CDR3: TGTGCCACCCACAGCTACAATGAGCAGTACTTC.

V is TRBV5-6 and J is TRBJ2-1; D remains ambiguous. Germline V lookup: CDR1 SGHDT, CDR2 YYEEEE. This CDR3 spans 16 amino acids. V was shortened by 2 bases and J by 5 bases, with 17 bases between the two germline ends. The DNA of the CDR3 is TGTGCCAGCAGCTTTAGGGCGGAGTTCCCCAACAATGAGCAGTTCTTC. It codes for CASSFRAEFPNNEQFF.

The chain joins TRBV12-3 or TRBV12-4 to TRBJ2-5; weak D call: TRBD1 (5 bases). The V and J ends lost 6 bases and 5 bases respectively, with 16 bases between them. The CDR3 covers 14 residues. Here the CDR3 DNA reads TGTGCCAGCAGCGCCACAGGACCGTGGGAGACCCAGTACTTC. Its protein product is CASSATGPWETQYF.

The V and J genes are TRBV20-1 and TRBJ2-3; TRBD2 agrees at 7 bases. The CDR3 consists of 14 residues. The V gene's germline CDR1 is DFQATT and CDR2 SNEGSKA (reference sequence). V lost 1 base and J lost 2; bases outside the gene matches: 3. CDR3 in amino acids: CSARVGGYTDTQYF. The CDR3 coding sequence is TGCAGTGCTAGAGTCGGGGGGTACACAGATACGCAGTATTTT.

As concerns this clonotype: A much larger clone lies a single base off, so this may be a read error. The V and J genes are TRBV29-1 and TRBJ1-2; D might be TRBD1 (6 bases). The germline V gene encodes CDR1 SQVTM and CDR2 ANQGSEA. The CDR3 runs to 11 residues. The CDR3: CSVLQGSGDTF. The DNA of the CDR3 is TGCAGCGTCCTACAGGGCTCTGGCGACACCTTC. Combining the CDR3 with reference TRBV29-1 and TRBJ1-2 gives the whole variable domain SAVISQKPSRDICQRGTSLTIQCQVDSQVTMMFWYRQQPGQSLTLIATANQGSEATYESGFVIDKFPISRPNLTFSTLTVSNMSPEDSSIYLCSVLQGSGDTFGSGTRLTVV.

This clonotype was observed a handful of times. The gene calls are TRBV27 and TRBJ2-6, with D possibly being TRBD1 (6 bases). The V end was cut by 4 bases, the J end by 0 bases, with 22 bases between. CDR3 length: 20 amino acids. Germline V gene sequence: CDR1 MNHEY, CDR2 SMNVEV (reference sequence). The CDR3 DNA reads as TGTGCCAGCAGTTCTCAATACGGGACACACGGAAGCTCTGGGGCCAACGTCCTGACTTTC. Translating gives CASSSQYGTHGSSGANVLTF. The whole variable domain, remainder taken from reference TRBV27 and TRBJ2-6, is EAQVTQNPRYLITVTGKKLTVTCSQNMNHEYMSWYRQDPGLGLRQIYYSMNVEVTDKGDVPEGYKVSRKEKRNFPLILESPSPNQTSLYFCASSSQYGTHGSSGANVLTFGAGSRLTVL.

V gene TRBV7-2 combines with J gene TRBJ1-2, with unresolved D. The CDR3 length is 14 residues. V lost 7 bases and J lost 8, with 20 bases in between. The germline gives CDR1 SGHTA, CDR2 FQGNSA. The CDR3 DNA reads as TGTGCCAGCACCCCCGATACGTGGGTAGACGGCTACACCTTC. Protein sequence: CASTPDTWVDGYTF. The full variable domain, its missing parts supplied by reference TRBV7-2 and TRBJ1-2, is GAGVSQSPSNKVTEKGKDVELRCDPISGHTALYWYRQSLGQGLEFLIYFQGNSAPDKSGLPSDRFSAERTGGSVSTLTIQRTQQEDSAVYLCASTPDTWVDGYTFGSGTRLTVV.

To note about this clonotype: A much larger clone is a single base away; this may be a read error. J is TRBJ2-1 and V is TRBV6-5; D gene ambiguous. There are 14 residues in the CDR3. Germline lookup yields CDR1 MNHEY and CDR2 SVGAGI. The CDR3 DNA sequence: TGTGCCAGCAGTGACTCGAACGCGCAGAATGAGCAGTTCTTC. Translation: CASSDSNAQNEQFF.

The chain combines TRBV6-5 with TRBJ1-5, with 9 bases aligning to TRBD1. V shed 4 bases, J shed 5 bases, and the junction held 3 bases outside the gene matches. The CDR3 covers 14 residues. CDR1 is MNHEY, CDR2 SVGAGI, per germline. The CDR3 DNA is TGTGCCAGCAGTTCGGGGACAGGGTATCAGCCCCAGCATTTT. Its translation: CASSSGTGYQPQHF.

V gene TRBV18 combines with J gene TRBJ1-1; D gene uncertain. Per germline, CDR1 KGHSH and CDR2 LQKENI. The V and J ends lost 5 bases and 1 base respectively, with 14 bases between them. This CDR3 is built from 15 residues. DNA for the CDR3: TGTGCCAGCTCATCAATCAGCGACCGGAACACTGAAGCTTTCTTT. It yields the protein CASSSISDRNTEAFF. Full variable domain (missing parts from reference TRBV18 and TRBJ1-1): NAGVMQNPRHLVRRRGQEARLRCSPMKGHSHVYWYRQLPEEGLKFMVYLQKENIIDESGMPKERFSAEFPKEGPSILRIQQVVRGDSAAYFCASSSISDRNTEAFFGQGTRLTVV.

This CDR3 reads CASSKYTGTAGEQYF. DNA of the CDR3: TGTGCCAGCAGTAAATACACCGGGACAGCTGGCGAGCAGTACTTC. This sequence joins TRBV6-6 and TRBJ2-7; 7 bases agree with TRBD1. Germline-derived CDR1 and CDR2 are MNHNY and SVGAGI (reference sequence). V was clipped by 5 bases and J by 6 bases; unmatched bases: 13. CDR3 length equals 15 residues.

This clonotype was counted between two and nine times. V gene TRBV11-2 combines with J gene TRBJ2-5, with D perhaps assigned TRBD1 or TRBD2 (6 bases each). Matching the DNA end better, TRBJ2-7 makes the J call doubtful. CDR1 is SGHAT and CDR2 is FQNNGV in the germline V gene. The CDR3 loop spans 16 amino acids. The CDR3 DNA is TGTGCCAGCAGCGGGGACGGGGGCGCAAGTAGCTACGAGCAGTACTTC. Its protein product is CASSGDGGASSYEQYF.

The sample holds a few counts of this clonotype. This chain connects TRBV9 to TRBJ2-1; D perhaps matches TRBD1 (6 bases). V was clipped by 0 bases and J by 2 bases, with 9 bases between them. The CDR3 extends over 15 amino acids. CDR1 and CDR2 from the germline V gene are SGDLS and YYNGEE. The CDR3 protein is CASSVVGGTYNEQFF. The CDR3 DNA is TGTGCCAGCAGCGTAGTAGGGGGAACCTACAATGAGCAGTTCTTC.

The chain is built from TRBV10-3 and TRBJ2-7; D is unresolved. The CDR3 length is 12 residues. CDR1 and CDR2 from the germline V gene are ENHRY and SYGVKD. V dropped 10 bases and J dropped 1 base, with 11 bases sitting between them. The DNA for the CDR3 is TGTGCCACAGGAGTCCAGTCCTACGAGCAGTACTTC. Translation: CATGVQSYEQYF.